The text below deals with one TCR beta chain. What it binds is not known. Germline-derived CDR1 and CDR2 are MNHEY and SVGAGI. The CDR3 runs 13 residues. The ends were cut back, 6 bases at V and 0 bases at J, with 6 bases in the middle. At baseline, cycle 4 day 1, and cycle 7 day 1, blood was sampled. This sample was included in a study of OX40 agonist ivuxolimab in advanced cancers. Study summary: The patients' treatment was ivuxolimab, an agonistic anti-OX40 (CD134) antibody. Study-wide findings and caveats: CD8+ T cells showed, on average, more clonal expansion than CD4+ cells.

The method was immunoSEQ multiplex PCR; TCRdb's version includes in-frame clones alone and lacks a portion of them. This sample carries 40,000 to 45,000 clones, 86% of them seen once, and the ten largest clones take around an eighth. This chain connects TRBV6-5 to TRBJ1-3; no reliable D call. The source was CD4+ or CD8+ T cells sorted from blood, collected in a trial of the OX40 agonist ivuxolimab. The receptor comes from an adult with an advanced solid tumor such as melanoma, head and neck, liver or kidney cancer. The CDR3 region has the DNA TGTGCCAGCAGCCCAGACTCTGGAAACACCATATATTTT. As protein: CASSPDSGNTIYF.